This T cell receptor (beta chain) was identified in a study of T cells in Graves' hyperthyroidism and ophthalmopathy. Per the germline V gene, CDR1 is SNHLY and CDR2 is FYNNEI. The CDR3 is 16 amino acids. V dropped 10 bases and J dropped 3 bases, with 25 bases sitting between them. The study's findings and limits: From stable hyperthyroidism, ophthalmopathy was set apart by a 13 V-J model. Model predictions of ophthalmopathy came a median around 7.1 months before onset. The blood repertoire included most of the expanded thyroid clonotypes above 0.001.

Points on this clonotype: Its antigen is not identified.

Researchers amplified the TCR beta CDR3 regions from RNA transcripts. RT-PCR in the first round (using the HTBI primer set) targeted the TCR CDR3. TCRdb re-called the multiplex PCR reads with MiXCR, one entry per CDR3 protein. The profile shows 480,000 or so distinct CDR3 sequences, over 35% of them singletons. Sample: peripheral blood or thyroid tissue (not recorded which). This TCR came from an adult woman with Graves' disease, either hyperthyroidism or ophthalmopathy (not recorded which). This chain connects TRBV2 to TRBJ2-7; D is perhaps TRBD1 or TRBD2 (5 bases each). The CDR3 DNA reads TGTGCCAATAATCTACCAACCGGGACCGTTAACTACGAGCAGTACTTC. Its translation: CANNLPTGTVNYEQYF. Variable domain in full (rest from reference TRBV2 and TRBJ2-7): EPEVTQTPSHQVTQMGQEVILRCVPISNHLYFYWYRQILGQKVEFLVSFYNNEISEKSEIFDDQFSVERPDGSNFTLKIRSTKLEDSAMYFCANNLPTGTVNYEQYFGPGTRLTVT.